This T cell receptor beta chain originates from a study of blood T cell repertoires in COVID-19. In the study overall: Donors in the United States, Italy and Spain gave samples during acute or convalescent COVID-19. The cDNA or gDNA used as material had been derived from T cells, B-cell-depleted T cells, or PBMCs.

As processed by the authors: Amplifying reference gene primers gave estimates of nucleated cell counts. Method: immunoSEQ multiplex PCR; TCRdb's copy keeps in-frame clones and lacks some. The DNA was the basis for D and trimming; V, J and clone size are from that table. Of approximately 290,000 clones detected, 90% appear once; the ten largest clones hold approximately 4%. Donors were grouped by their self-reported clinical history. The CDR3 has 13 residues. Trimming pared 7 bases from V and 3 bases from J, leaving 12 bases between. This clonotype was obtained from a woman aged 18-29 years with acute COVID-19. This chain links TRBV12-3 or TRBV12-4 with TRBJ1-1; a weak D match, TRBD1 (6 bases). Sequenced: PBMCs or T cells enriched from blood (not recorded which). CDR3 loop: CASTKGGYTEAFF. CDR3 nucleotide sequence: TGTGCCAGCACCAAGGGGGGGTACACTGAAGCTTTCTTT.